This TCR beta chain was recorded in a study of T-cell memory formation after mild COVID-19. Study-wide background: The TCR clusters were mostly specific to one donor.

The TCR alpha and TCR beta cDNA libraries, bearing sample barcodes and UMIs, were generated by 5'RACE using constant-segment primers. TCRdb independently ran MiXCR on the 5' RACE reads; one entry per CDR3 protein. Of a few hundred thousand distinct CDR3 sequences listed, approximately 29% are singletons. Germline V lookup: CDR1 MNHEY, CDR2 SVGEGT. The CDR3 is 13 residues long. After removal of 6 bases from V and 8 bases from J, the junction contained 9 bases not matched to a gene. The sequenced sample was PBMCs or a T cell subset sorted from them (not recorded which). This TCR was recovered from an adult woman who had mild COVID-19 (a few samples of this study predate the infection). Cell type and time point are not known. The V and J genes are TRBV6-2 or TRBV6-3 and TRBJ1-2; 7 bases line up with TRBD1. CDR3: CASSPDRPGGYTF. The DNA of the CDR3 is TGTGCCAGCAGCCCGGACAGGCCCGGCGGCTACACCTTC.